The 8 T cell receptor beta chains presented below share a single source sample, sequenced in a study of cytomegalovirus exposure and HLA in healthy donors. Primers for the PCR totalled 60 Vbeta and 13 Jbeta. Data came from immunoSEQ multiplex PCR; TCRdb stores just in-frame clones and leaves some out. In total, the table holds about 79,000 clones. The specimen was PBMCs. Receptors were obtained from a man aged 25 to 45 in good health and CMV-seronegative.

This chain links TRBV7-9 with TRBJ1-1; D not resolved. The CDR3 loop spans 13 amino acids. The V gene lost 3 bases and the J gene lost 4 bases, with 9 bases spanning the gap. Germline values: CDR1 SEHNR, CDR2 FQNEAQ (reference sequence). The CDR3 nucleotides read TGTGCCAGCAGCTTGTCGTCAGTCACTGAAGCTTTCTTT. This sequence encodes CASSLSSVTEAFF. The variable domain in full, with the rest retrieved from reference TRBV7-9 and TRBJ1-1, is DTGVSQNPRHKITKRGQNVTFRCDPISEHNRLYWYRQTLGQGPEFLTYFQNEAQLEKSRLLSDRFSAERPKGSFSTLEIQRTEQGDSAMYLCASSLSSVTEAFFGQGTRLTVV.

The chain joins TRBV27 to TRBJ2-7; TRBD1 is a possible D gene (5 bases). The CDR3 is 14 amino acids. Trimming removed 4 bases from V and 0 bases from J, with 10 bases in between. CDR1 is MNHEY, CDR2 SMNVEV, per germline (reference sequence). The CDR3 nucleotides read TGTGCCAGCAGTTCCCCCAGGGTCTCCTACGAGCAGTACTTC. Residues: CASSSPRVSYEQYF.

V gene TRBV19 combines with J gene TRBJ1-3; possible D gene TRBD1, 6 bases. V lost 7 bases, J lost 4 bases, and 14 bases lay in between. Germline V gene sequence: CDR1 LNHDA, CDR2 SQIVND (reference sequence). The CDR3 totals 14 residues. The CDR3 nucleotides are TGTGCCAGTATTGGGTACAGGGAGGGAAACACCATATATTTT. The encoded protein is CASIGYREGNTIYF.

The CDR3 sequence is CASSQDRGQDEQFF. In DNA, the CDR3 is TGTGCCAGCAGCCAGGACAGGGGGCAGGATGAGCAGTTCTTC. V and J are TRBV4-2 and TRBJ2-1; 11 bases fit TRBD1. CDR1 is LGHNA, CDR2 YNFKEQ, per germline. Losses at the gene ends were 3 bases for V and 8 bases for J; bases not matched to a gene: 3. CDR3 length: 14 residues.

V and J are TRBV18 and TRBJ2-5, with D maybe TRBD2 (6 bases). Trimming stripped 0 bases from V and 4 bases from J, with 15 bases between. Germline V gene sequence: CDR1 KGHSH, CDR2 LQKENI. The CDR3 spans 16 residues. The CDR3 is CASSPPVPSAGETQYF. The DNA for the CDR3 is TGTGCCAGCTCACCACCAGTCCCCTCAGCGGGAGAGACCCAGTACTTC.

The chain is built from TRBV29-1 and TRBJ1-1; D uncertain. Trimming removed 7 bases from V and 4 bases from J, with 19 bases in between. Looked up from germline, CDR1 is SQVTM and CDR2 is ANQGSEA. The CDR3 contains 14 residues. Here the CDR3 DNA reads TGCAGCGCCGCCCTCGATCTAGCGCGCACTGAAGCTTTCTTT. Amino acid sequence: CSAALDLARTEAFF.

The chain joins TRBV25-1 to TRBJ1-4; D may be TRBD1 (6 bases). The V gene lost 0 bases and the J gene lost 6 bases, with 17 bases spanning the gap. Germline V lookup: CDR1 MGHDK, CDR2 SYGVNS. The CDR3 has 17 amino acids. CDR3 DNA: TGTGCCAGCAGTGAATATTTGGGGGCAGGGAGAGATGAAAAACTGTTTTTT. Its translation is CASSEYLGAGRDEKLFF.

This chain joins TRBV18 and TRBJ2-3; 9 positions agree with TRBD1. Germline V gives CDR1 KGHSH, CDR2 LQKENI. The CDR3 loop spans 14 amino acids. Trimming removed 3 bases from V and 4 bases from J; junction bases left unmatched: 2. CDR3 protein: CASSPGTGPDTQYF. DNA of the CDR3: TGTGCCAGCTCACCTGGGACAGGGCCAGATACGCAGTATTTT. Full variable domain (remainder filled in from reference TRBV18 and TRBJ2-3): NAGVMQNPRHLVRRRGQEARLRCSPMKGHSHVYWYRQLPEEGLKFMVYLQKENIIDESGMPKERFSAEFPKEGPSILRIQQVVRGDSAAYFCASSPGTGPDTQYFGPGTRLTVL.